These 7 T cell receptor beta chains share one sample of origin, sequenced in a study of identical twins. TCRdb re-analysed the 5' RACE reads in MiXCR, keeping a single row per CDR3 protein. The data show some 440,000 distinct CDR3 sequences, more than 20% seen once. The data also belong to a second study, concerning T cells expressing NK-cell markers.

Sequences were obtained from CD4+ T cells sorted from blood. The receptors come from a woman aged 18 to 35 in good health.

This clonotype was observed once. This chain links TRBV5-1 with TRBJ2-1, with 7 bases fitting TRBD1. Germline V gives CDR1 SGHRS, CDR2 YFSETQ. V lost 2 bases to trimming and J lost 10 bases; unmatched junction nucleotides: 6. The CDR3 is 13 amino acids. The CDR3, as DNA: TGCGCCAGCAGCTTCCAAGGGGGACAGGAGCAGTTCTTC. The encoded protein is CASSFQGGQEQFF.

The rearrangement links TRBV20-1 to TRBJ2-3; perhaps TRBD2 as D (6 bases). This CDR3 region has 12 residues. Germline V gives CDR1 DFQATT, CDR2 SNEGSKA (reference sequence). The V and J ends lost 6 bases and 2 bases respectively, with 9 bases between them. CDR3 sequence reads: CSAAGYTDTQYF. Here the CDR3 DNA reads TGCAGTGCCGCGGGGTACACAGATACGCAGTATTTT.

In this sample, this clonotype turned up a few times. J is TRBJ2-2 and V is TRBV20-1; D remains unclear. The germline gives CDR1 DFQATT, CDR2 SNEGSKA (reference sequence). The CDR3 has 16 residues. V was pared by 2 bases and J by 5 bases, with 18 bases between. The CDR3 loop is CSARPDQKVGTGELFF. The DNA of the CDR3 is TGCAGTGCTAGACCTGACCAAAAAGTTGGGACCGGGGAGCTGTTTTTT.

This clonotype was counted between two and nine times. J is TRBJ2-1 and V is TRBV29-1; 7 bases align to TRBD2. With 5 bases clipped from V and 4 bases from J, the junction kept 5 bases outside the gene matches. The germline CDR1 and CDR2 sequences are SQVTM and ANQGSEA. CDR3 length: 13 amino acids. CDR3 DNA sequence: TGCAGCGTTCGGGCTAGCGGATACAATGAGCAGTTCTTC. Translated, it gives CSVRASGYNEQFF.

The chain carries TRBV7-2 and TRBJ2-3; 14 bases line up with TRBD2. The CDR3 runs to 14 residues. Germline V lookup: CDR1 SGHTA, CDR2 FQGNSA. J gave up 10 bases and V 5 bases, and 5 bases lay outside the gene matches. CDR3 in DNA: TGTGCCAGCAGCGCGGGACTAGCGGGAGTAGCGCAGTATTTT. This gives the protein CASSAGLAGVAQYF.

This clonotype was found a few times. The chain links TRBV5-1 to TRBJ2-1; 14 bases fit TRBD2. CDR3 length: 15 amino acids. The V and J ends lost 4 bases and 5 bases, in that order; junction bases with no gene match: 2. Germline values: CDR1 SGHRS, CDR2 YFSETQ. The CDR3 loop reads CASSQGLAGDNEQFF. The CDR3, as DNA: TGCGCCAGCAGCCAGGGACTAGCGGGAGACAATGAGCAGTTCTTC. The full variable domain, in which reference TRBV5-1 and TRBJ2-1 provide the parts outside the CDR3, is KAGVTQTPRYLIKTRGQQVTLSCSPISGHRSVSWYQQTPGQGLQFLFEYFSETQRNKGNFPGRFSGRQFSNSRSEMNVSTLELGDSALYLCASSQGLAGDNEQFFGPGTRLTVL.

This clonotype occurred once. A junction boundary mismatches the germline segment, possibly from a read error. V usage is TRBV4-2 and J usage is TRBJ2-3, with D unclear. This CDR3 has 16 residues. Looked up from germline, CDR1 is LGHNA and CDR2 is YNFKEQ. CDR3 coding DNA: TGCGCCAGCAGCCAAGATTATGCCTGGGGCACAGATACGCAGTATTTT. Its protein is CASSQDYAWGTDTQYF.